These 16 T cell receptor beta chains came from one sample sequenced in a study of cytomegalovirus exposure and HLA in healthy donors. Profiling relied on immunoSEQ multiplex PCR, and the TCRdb table lists in-frame clones only, not all of them. This sample has about 98,000 clones, with roughly 87% found just once. Material: PBMCs. The receptors were gathered from a woman in her 30s in good health and CMV-seronegative.

The genes are TRBV6-5 and TRBJ1-5; a weak D match, TRBD1 (5 bases). CDR3 size: 14 residues. Per germline, CDR1 MNHEY and CDR2 SVGAGI. V lost 6 bases to trimming and J lost 7 bases, with 16 bases between them. CDR3 coding DNA: TGTGCCAGCAGGCTCACAGGAGTGGGGCAGCCCCAGCATTTT. Translation: CASRLTGVGQPQHF.

The chain couples TRBV28 to TRBJ2-7, with TRBD1 matching 7 bases. V lost 2 bases to trimming and J lost 2 bases; unmatched junction nucleotides: 9. This CDR3 is 16 amino acids long. In germline, CDR1 is MDHEN, CDR2 SYDVKM. CDR3 amino acids: CASSLVVGQDPYEQYF. The CDR3 bases are TGTGCCAGCAGTTTAGTCGTTGGACAGGACCCCTACGAGCAGTACTTC.

This clone was found a few times. The chain recombines TRBV7-9 with TRBJ1-2, with 7 bases fitting TRBD1. CDR3 size: 14 residues. Germline V gives CDR1 SEHNR, CDR2 FQNEAQ (reference sequence). With 5 bases clipped from V and 6 bases from J, the junction kept 9 bases outside the gene matches. DNA of the CDR3: TGTGCCAGCAGCCTCCAGGGCAGGGGGGATGGCTACACCTTC. Translating gives CASSLQGRGDGYTF. Full variable domain (remainder filled in from reference TRBV7-9 and TRBJ1-2): DTGVSQNPRHKITKRGQNVTFRCDPISEHNRLYWYRQTLGQGPEFLTYFQNEAQLEKSRLLSDRFSAERPKGSFSTLEIQRTEQGDSAMYLCASSLQGRGDGYTFGSGTRLTVV.

This clone was found once. J is TRBJ2-3 and V is TRBV7-8; 7 bases match TRBD1. The CDR3 runs to 15 residues. Germline V CDR1 and CDR2: SGHVS, FQNEAQ. The junction had 5 bases not matched to a gene; V was cut back by 5 bases and J by 0 bases. CDR3 amino acids: CASSHRDSSTDTQYF. The CDR3, as DNA: TGTGCCAGCAGCCACCGGGACAGTAGCACAGATACGCAGTATTTT.

This chain uses TRBV18 with TRBJ2-1, with D uncertain. Germline CDR1 reads KGHSH; CDR2 reads LQKENI. This CDR3 is built from 13 residues. The V and J ends lost 2 bases and 9 bases respectively, with 11 bases between them. The CDR3 DNA follows: TGTGCCAGCTCACCATCCCAGCGCATTGAGCAGTTCTTC. Translated, it gives CASSPSQRIEQFF.

A few counts support this clone. The V call is TRBV6-1, the J call TRBJ2-2; 7 bases map to TRBD2. Germline V gene data show CDR1 as MNHNS and CDR2 as SASEGT. Trimming took 7 bases from V and 9 from J; bases not matched to a gene: 11. The CDR3 is 14 residues long. CDR3 residues: CASIGLGRFWELFF. CDR3 nucleotides: TGTGCCAGCATCGGACTAGGCCGTTTTTGGGAGCTGTTTTTT.

V gene TRBV6-4 combines with J gene TRBJ2-7; possible D gene TRBD1, 5 bases. CDR3 length: 15 amino acids. Germline loops: CDR1 MRHNA, CDR2 SNTAGT. V was clipped by 0 bases and J by 2 bases, with 11 bases between them. The CDR3 spells CASSDSGRPTYEQYF. The CDR3 DNA reads as TGTGCCAGCAGTGACTCGGGGCGGCCTACCTACGAGCAGTACTTC.

V gene TRBV14 combines with J gene TRBJ2-7; 8 bases align to TRBD2. CDR1 is SGHDN, CDR2 FVKESK, per germline. V lost 4 bases and J lost 2; bases outside the gene matches: 7. The CDR3 extends over 15 amino acids. CDR3 bases: TGTGCCAGCAGCCTTGGTAGCGGGGAAGCCTACGAGCAGTACTTC. Protein: CASSLGSGEAYEQYF.

The chain joins TRBV7-2 to TRBJ2-2, with D perhaps TRBD2 (5 bases). This CDR3 comprises 13 residues. Germline CDR1 reads SGHTA; CDR2 reads FQGNSA. V was trimmed by 2 bases and J by 7 bases, leaving 8 bases between them. The CDR3 DNA is TGTGCCAGCAGCTTATCGGGGAACGGGGAGCTGTTTTTT. Encoded protein: CASSLSGNGELFF.

The V and J genes are TRBV9 and TRBJ1-5; TRBD1 agrees at 7 bases. The CDR3 extends over 15 amino acids. J was trimmed by 3 bases and V by 3 bases; bases with no gene match: 6. Germline V gene data show CDR1 as SGDLS and CDR2 as YYNGEE. The CDR3 is CASSATGAANQPQHF. CDR3 DNA sequence: TGTGCCAGCAGCGCCACAGGGGCCGCCAATCAGCCCCAGCATTTT.

The chain employs TRBV28 and TRBJ1-5, with TRBD1 as a possible D gene (5 bases). The germline CDR1 and CDR2 sequences are MDHEN and SYDVKM. Trimming stripped 5 bases from V and 9 bases from J, with 20 bases between. This CDR3 is 15 amino acids long. The CDR3 DNA reads TGTGCCAGCAGTCCCTCCGACAGCGAAGTGTCGCCCCAGCATTTT. It codes for CASSPSDSEVSPQHF.

V usage is TRBV7-2 and J usage is TRBJ2-2; TRBD1 matches 7 bases. This CDR3 spans 16 amino acids. Losses at the gene ends were 5 bases for V and 1 base for J; bases not matched to a gene: 7. Germline lookup yields CDR1 SGHTA and CDR2 FQGNSA. The CDR3 sequence: CASSPTGTVNTGELFF. The DNA for the CDR3 is TGTGCCAGCAGCCCGACCGGGACAGTGAACACCGGGGAGCTGTTTTTT.

This clone occurred once. This chain links TRBV7-8 with TRBJ2-7, with D perhaps TRBD2 (7 bases). Germline loops: CDR1 SGHVS, CDR2 FQNEAQ. The CDR3 has 15 residues. The germline V and J ends were trimmed by 1 base and 4 bases, with 14 bases remaining between them. Written as DNA, the CDR3 is TGTGCCAGCAGCTTAGAATCGGGGGGCGCGTACGAGCAGTACTTC. It is translated as CASSLESGGAYEQYF. Supplemented by reference TRBV7-8 and TRBJ2-7, the full variable domain reads GAGVSQSPRYKVAKRGQDVALRCDPISGHVSLFWYQQALGQGPEFLTYFQNEAQLDKSGLPSDRFFAERPEGSVSTLKIQRTQQEDSAVYLCASSLESGGAYEQYFGPGTRLTVT.

The chain combines TRBV7-8 with TRBJ1-5, with D tentatively TRBD1 (5 bases). V lost 2 bases to trimming and J lost 4 bases, with 24 bases between them. The CDR3 is 19 amino acids. CDR1 and CDR2 (germline): SGHVS, FQNEAQ. CDR3 amino acids: CASSLPKGAGTSKNQPQHF. CDR3 sequence (DNA): TGTGCCAGCAGCTTACCGAAAGGGGCAGGAACATCCAAAAATCAGCCCCAGCATTTT.

The chain recombines TRBV11-1 with TRBJ2-3; D remains unclear. Germline V gives CDR1 SGHAT, CDR2 FQDESV (reference sequence). This CDR3 has 12 amino acids. Trimming removed 2 bases at V and 8 bases at J, with 8 bases between. CDR3 in DNA: TGTGCCAGCAGCTTAAATACGAGTACGCAGTATTTT. This encodes CASSLNTSTQYF.

The chain employs TRBV28 and TRBJ1-3; weak D call: TRBD1 (5 bases). V lost 3 bases and J lost 4, with 10 bases in between. The CDR3 extends over 14 amino acids. Germline-derived CDR1 and CDR2 are MDHEN and SYDVKM. CDR3: CASSFGGKGNTIYF. DNA for the CDR3: TGTGCCAGCAGTTTTGGGGGGAAAGGAAACACCATATATTTT.